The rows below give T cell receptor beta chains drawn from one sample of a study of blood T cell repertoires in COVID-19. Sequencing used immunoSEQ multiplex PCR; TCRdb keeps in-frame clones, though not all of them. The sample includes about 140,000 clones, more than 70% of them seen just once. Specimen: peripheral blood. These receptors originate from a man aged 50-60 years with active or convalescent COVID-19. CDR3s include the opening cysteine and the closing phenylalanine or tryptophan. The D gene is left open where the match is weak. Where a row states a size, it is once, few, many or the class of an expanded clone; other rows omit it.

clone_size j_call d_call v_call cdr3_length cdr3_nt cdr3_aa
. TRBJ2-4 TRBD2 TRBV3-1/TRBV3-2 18 TGTGCCAGCAGCGTCACTTCCTACCTAGCGGGAGCCAAAAACATTCAGTACTTC CASSVTSYLAGAKNIQYF
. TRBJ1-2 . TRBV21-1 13 TGTGCCAGCAGCACAGGAACAGGGGCAGACTACACCTTC CASSTGTGADYTF
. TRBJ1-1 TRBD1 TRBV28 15 TGTGCCAGCAGTTTATCGGCAGGGGGTTCTTCTGAAGCTTTCTTT CASSLSAGGSSEAFF
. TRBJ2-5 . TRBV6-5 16 TGTGCCAGCAGTTACTCGGCCAGGGGAGGGTATGAGACCCAGTACTTC CASSYSARGGYETQYF
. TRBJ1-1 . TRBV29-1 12 TGCAGCGTTGCAGACGGGAACACTGAAGCTTTCTTT CSVADGNTEAFF
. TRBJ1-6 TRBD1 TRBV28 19 TGTGCCAGCTCTACTCAACCCGGGGCACAGGGGGCTGGTAATTCACCCCTCCACTTT CASSTQPGAQGAGNSPLHF
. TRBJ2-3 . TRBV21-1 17 TGTGCCAGCAGCGAAGCCGGGAAAGCGGGAGATGCAGATACGCAGTATTTT CASSEAGKAGDADTQYF
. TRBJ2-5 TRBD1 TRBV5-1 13 TGCGCCAGCAGCTCTACAGGGGAAAAGACCCAGTACTTC CASSSTGEKTQYF
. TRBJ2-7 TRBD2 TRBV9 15 TGTGCCAGCAGCGTAAGTCCAGCGGGGCCTTACGAGCAGTACTTC CASSVSPAGPYEQYF
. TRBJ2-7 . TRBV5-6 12 TGTGCCAGCAGTTCAGGGGATTACGAGCAGTACTTC CASSSGDYEQYF
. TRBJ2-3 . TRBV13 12 TGTGCCAGCAGATATAGACAGGCGGAGCAGTATTTT CASRYRQAEQYF
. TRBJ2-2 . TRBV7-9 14 TGTGCCAGCAGACAGGGTTTGGGTACCGGGGAGCTGTTTTTT CASRQGLGTGELFF
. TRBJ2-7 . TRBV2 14 TGTGCCAGCAGTGAAGACCGGTACTCCTACGAGCAGTACTTC CASSEDRYSYEQYF
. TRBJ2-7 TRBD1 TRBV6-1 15 TGTGCCAGCAGTGAACCGGGACAGGGGTTCTACGAGCAGTACTTC CASSEPGQGFYEQYF
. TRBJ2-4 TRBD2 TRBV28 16 TGTGCCAGCAGTTTCACAGGGACTAGCGGGCGGAACATTCAGTACTTC CASSFTGTSGRNIQYF
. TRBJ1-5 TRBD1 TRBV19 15 TGTGCCAGTAGAAACCGACAGGGGGCTAATCAGCCCCAGCATTTT CASRNRQGANQPQHF
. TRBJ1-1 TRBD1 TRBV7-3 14 TGTGCCAGCAGCGCCGGGACAGTTGGCACTGAAGCTTTCTTT CASSAGTVGTEAFF
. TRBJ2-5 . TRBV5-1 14 TGCGCCAGCAGCCCTGGTAGTTCCCGAGAGACCCAGTACTTC CASSPGSSRETQYF
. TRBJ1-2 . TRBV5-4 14 TGTGCCAGCAGCTCCTACAGGGTTTACTATGGCTACACCTTC CASSSYRVYYGYTF
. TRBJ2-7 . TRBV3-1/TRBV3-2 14 TGTGCCAGCAGCCAAGGCGGAAACTCCTACGAGCAGTACTTC CASSQGGNSYEQYF
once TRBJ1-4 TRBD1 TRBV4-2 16 TGTGCCAGCAGCCAAGCACTGGGACAGTCTAATGAAAAACTGTTTTTT CASSQALGQSNEKLFF
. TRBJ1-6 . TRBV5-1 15 TGCGCCAGCAGCCTGGAGAGGGAGGGGTATTCACCCCTCCACTTT CASSLEREGYSPLHF
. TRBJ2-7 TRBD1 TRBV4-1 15 TGCGCCAGCAGCCCTCCGGGACAGCGATTCTACGAGCAGTACTTC CASSPPGQRFYEQYF
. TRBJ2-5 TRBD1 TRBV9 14 TGTGCCAGCTCTCCCCGGACAGGAATAGATACCCAGTACTTC CASSPRTGIDTQYF
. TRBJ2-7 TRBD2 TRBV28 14 TGTGCCAGCAGCCCAGCGGGAGGGCTGCGGGAGCAGTACTTC CASSPAGGLREQYF